In its sample, the clone carrying this T cell receptor beta chain was seen once. The data were obtained in a study of blood T cell repertoires in COVID-19. The overall study: Italy, Spain and the United States were the sources of the convalescent and acute COVID-19 samples. Sample material is recorded as cDNA or gDNA derived from T cells, B-cell-depleted T cells, or PBMCs.

The protocol was immunoSEQ multiplex PCR, while the TCRdb copy is restricted to in-frame clones and leaves out a portion. Of some 320,000 clones in the sample, roughly 90% were seen once. This CDR3 contains 15 residues. The V gene's germline CDR1 is LNHDA and CDR2 SQIVND (reference sequence). V gave up 3 bases and J gave up 2 bases; unmatched junction bases: 3. The genes are TRBV19 and TRBJ2-1, with 8 bases matching TRBD2. The clonotype comes from a man in his sixties who had recovered from COVID-19. Sequenced input: PBMCs or T cells enriched from blood (not recorded which). This CDR3 is CASSMAGGPYNEQFF. The CDR3 DNA reads as TGTGCCAGTAGTATGGCGGGGGGCCCCTACAATGAGCAGTTCTTC.